This TCR beta chain was documented in a study of blood T cell repertoires in COVID-19 (dated by TCRdb to 2018 to 2020). The study in broad terms: Samples covering the acute and convalescent phases of COVID-19 were provided by collaborators in the United States, Italy and Spain. A freely available public database, intended as a resource for researchers studying the immune response to SARS-CoV-2, is where the repertoires were released. The prospective study material was composed of cDNA or gDNA derived from T cells, B-cell-depleted T cells, or PBMCs. Nearly every sample came with metadata listing a de-identified subject ID, COVID-19 status, age in years and sex. The samples were drawn from the first 160 participants of the ongoing ImmuneRACE study and from over 950 subjects provided by 6 global collaborators. Where available, HLA class I and class II types were taken from metadata supplied by the sample provider and were not determined by assay-based typing. The dataset comprised deeply sampled blood TCRbeta repertoires from subjects exposed to, actively infected with, or recovered from COVID-19.

Points on this clone: Its antigen has not been determined. Nothing much larger sits one base from this clone, and base qualities are not available.

On the study overall, not on this receptor specifically: The quantity of clinical and demographic metadata differed by source and by participant and was supplied without curation.

From V the trimming removes 4 bases and from J it removes 6 bases, while the gene matches leave 7 bases of the junction unaccounted for. The CDR3 covers 14 residues, taking in both the cysteine and the phenylalanine. The entry retains the CDR3 DNA only, 42 bases that are in frame from base 1. CDR1 is given as SGHAT and CDR2 as FQNNGV, both from the germline V gene. TCRbeta CDR3 regions were amplified from genomic DNA by means of the immunoSEQ Assay, a bias-controlled multiplex PCR. Processing in the source paper ran as follows. Within the assay, amplification of reference gene primers was used to estimate how many nucleated cells each sample contained. To quantify the absolute abundance of each unique TCRbeta CDR3 rearrangement, sequence reads were collapsed and filtered. For each sample, productive Simpson clonality was calculated by taking the square root of Simpson's diversity index across productive rearrangements. Imported from immuneACCESS, the table was reduced by TCRdb to in-frame sequences with V and J called. These copies leave out some clones; in studies compared against another copy, an unresolved V gene accounts for under half, and the cause of the remainder is not known. V, J and clone size were drawn from that table, and D and trimming were deduced from the DNA. Across this sample there are about 61,000 clones, with 70% to 80% seen only once. The top ten hold about a fifth of the sample.

The collaborating institutions used their own protocols to collect whole blood in K2EDTA tubes. For TCRbeta analysis, collaborators shipped samples in one of three forms: frozen whole blood, isolated PBMCs, or DNA extracted from either of those sample types. Material: peripheral blood. The receptor chain draws on TRBV11-2 and TRBJ1-1; 8 nucleotides in the junction match TRBD1. This sequence was found in a man at least 80 years old with active or convalescent COVID-19. At the DNA level, the sequence is TGTGCCAGCAGCTCCTACAGGGGGTCCGCTGAAGCTTTCTTT. It translates to CASSSYRGSAEAFF.